The present entry profiles one TCR beta chain with its context. Germline CDR1 SGHTA, CDR2 FQGNSA. This CDR3 spans 16 amino acids. V lost 6 bases to trimming and J lost 0 bases, with 16 bases between them. The sample belongs to a study of blood T cells in healthy people across ages. Together with a sample-barcoded 5' primer, a J-beta primer mix was included in a second PCR lasting roughly 6 to 12 cycles. TCRdb analysed the 5' RACE reads with MiXCR anew, one entry per CDR3 protein. Among 550,000 to 700,000 distinct CDR3 sequences listed, 25% to 30% were seen once. This chain joins TRBV7-2 and TRBJ2-3; weak D call: TRBD2 (6 bases). This clonotype originated in a woman in her seventies in good health. The specimen was blood. The chain's CDR3 is CASSQFGTPSTDTQYF. The DNA for the CDR3 is TGTGCCAGCAGTCAGTTCGGGACTCCTAGCACAGATACGCAGTATTTT.